Included here is one T cell receptor beta chain sequence, with context. Antigen unknown. The CDR3 extends over 14 amino acids. With V trimmed by 7 bases and J by 5 bases, 8 bases remained unmatched. The germline V gene encodes CDR1 SGHTA and CDR2 FQGNSA. MiXCR, applied by TCRdb to the RT-PCR reads, yields one record per CDR3 protein. The sample lists 750,000 to 850,000 distinct CDR3 sequences, around 20% occurring once. This sample is drawn from a study of response to subunit inactivated influenza vaccine. Study outcomes and limitations: The authors proposed limited new T cell recruitment per seasonal influenza vaccination.

The chain employs TRBV7-2 and TRBJ2-5, with 9 nucleotides matching TRBD1. This specimen was PBMCs from blood, taken roughly 5 days after vaccination. The TCR originated in a man in his forties or fifties who received an inactivated influenza vaccine. CDR3 in DNA: TGTGCCAGCACCATCACAGGGGGCGTTGAGACCCAGTACTTC. Protein: CASTITGGVETQYF.